This TCR beta chain was identified in a study of regulatory T cells in long-lasting Graves disease. This clonotype was counted at least ten times. V lost 6 bases and J lost 7; bases outside the gene matches: 5. CDR1 is MNHEY, CDR2 SVGEGT, per germline. The CDR3 has 12 residues. Construction of the TCR beta libraries employed iRepertoire HTBI primers in conjunction with Arm-PCR of CDR3 regions. One entry per CDR3 protein, called by TCRdb with MiXCR from the multiplex PCR reads. The sample contains about 330,000 distinct CDR3 sequences, 16% of which appear only once. Time point indicated: newly diagnosed GD, antithyroid drugs for less than 3 months. Making the TCR library involved RNA that had been extracted from PBMCs. These same data were also listed under a study on T cells in Graves' hyperthyroidism and ophthalmopathy.

The sample consisted of peripheral blood mononuclear cells (PBMCs), taken at new diagnosis, from a patient treated with antithyroid drugs. The sequence was collected from a woman between 18 and 29 years old with Graves disease. This chain joins TRBV6-2 or TRBV6-3 and TRBJ2-7, with 8 bases identical to TRBD1. The CDR3 protein is CASRTGEAEQYF. The CDR3 coding sequence is TGTGCCAGCAGGACAGGGGAAGCTGAGCAGTACTTC.